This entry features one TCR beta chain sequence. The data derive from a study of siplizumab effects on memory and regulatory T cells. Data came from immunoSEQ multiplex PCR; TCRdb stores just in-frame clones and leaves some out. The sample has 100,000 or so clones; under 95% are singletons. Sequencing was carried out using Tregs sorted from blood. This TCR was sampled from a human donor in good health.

The chain's CDR3 is CASSYNPGGAEAFF. The DNA for the CDR3 is TGTGCCAGCAGTTACAATCCAGGGGGCGCCGAAGCTTTCTTT. The J gene is TRBJ1-1, the V gene TRBV6-6, with 8 bases matching TRBD1. The CDR3 is 14 residues long. Germline CDR1 is MNHNY and CDR2 is SVGAGI (reference sequence). V was clipped by 2 bases and J by 8 bases; unmatched bases: 7.